This T cell receptor beta chain was captured by sequencing in a study of blood T cell repertoires in COVID-19. At the level of the study: Whether acute or convalescent, the COVID-19 samples came from the United States, Italy and Spain. T cells, B-cell-depleted T cells, or PBMCs supplied cDNA or gDNA.

Original methodology: The authors estimated nucleated cell counts from reference gene primer amplification. Here immunoSEQ multiplex PCR was the method, and the copy in TCRdb shows in-frame clones only, minus some. Clonal size and the V and J genes are those of that table, whereas D and trimming came from the DNA. Of approximately 190,000 clones in the sample, roughly four fifths were seen once. The V gene's germline CDR1 is GTSNPN and CDR2 SVGIG (reference sequence). V lost 1 base and J lost 6; bases outside the gene matches: 7. The CDR3 consists of 15 residues. This clone was observed a handful of times.

Sequencing was done on a sample of peripheral blood. The receptor comes from a woman in her thirties or forties with acute or convalescent COVID-19. The chain combines TRBV30 with TRBJ2-2; 8 bases line up with TRBD2. CDR3: CAWSGPGLASGELFF. The CDR3 DNA follows: TGTGCCTGGAGTGGTCCCGGACTAGCCTCCGGGGAGCTGTTTTTT.